This T cell receptor beta chain derives from a study of cytomegalovirus exposure and HLA in healthy donors. The repertoire was sequenced with immunoSEQ multiplex PCR; TCRdb's copy has only in-frame clones and lacks some. The data contain about 200,000 clones, around four fifths of them singletons. General observations from the study: A later analysis found first-cohort TCR clusters tended to co-occur in the 90 to 150 validation repertoires. In vitro confirmation showed a few CMV-associated chains to be CMV antigen specific.

With respect to this clone: The antigen remains unidentified.

CDR3 length: 16 residues. Germline assignment: CDR1 MGHRA and CDR2 YSYEKL. V gave up 0 bases and J gave up 9 bases; unmatched junction bases: 6. The receptor was derived from a woman aged 18-29 years in good health and CMV-seronegative. Sample: PBMCs. This chain links TRBV4-1 with TRBJ2-1; TRBD2 matches at 12 bases. The CDR3 bases are TGCGCCAGCAGCCAAGAGCGACTAGCGGGGGCCATTGAGCAGTTCTTC. This codes for CASSQERLAGAIEQFF.